These 27 T cell receptor beta chains originate from one sample sequenced in a study of early stage breast cancer tumors. Profiled with immunoSEQ multiplex PCR; TCRdb holds only in-frame clones, not every one. The sample records about 28,000 clones, roughly 81% being singletons. Sequenced: blood. Every receptor here comes from a person aged 35-50 years with breast cancer.

The chain couples TRBV2 to TRBJ1-5, with D unclear. Germline CDR1 reads SNHLY; CDR2 reads FYNNEI. The length of the CDR3 is 13 residues. V dropped 6 bases and J dropped 7 bases, with 13 bases sitting between them. CDR3 DNA: TGTGCCAGCAGCGCCAGGTTCATCCAGCCCCAGCATTTT. It yields the protein CASSARFIQPQHF.

The chain employs TRBV10-3 and TRBJ2-2; 9 positions match TRBD1. Germline CDR1 and CDR2: ENHRY and SYGVKD. V lost 3 bases to trimming and J lost 7 bases; unmatched junction nucleotides: 12. This CDR3 is built from 17 residues. The DNA of the CDR3 is TGTGCCATCAGTGAAGGGTTCGGTAGGACAGGGGTCGGGGAGCTGTTTTTT. Protein sequence: CAISEGFGRTGVGELFF.

The V gene is TRBV28, the J gene TRBJ2-7; 10 bases line up with TRBD1. The germline gives CDR1 MDHEN, CDR2 SYDVKM. The CDR3 runs 14 residues. V was clipped by 5 bases and J by 3 bases; unmatched bases: 4. The CDR3 sequence: CASSTGQGIYEQYF. CDR3 coding DNA: TGTGCCAGCAGTACGGGACAGGGGATCTACGAGCAGTACTTC.

The chain combines TRBV6-5 with TRBJ2-5, with D tentatively TRBD1 or TRBD2 (5 bases each). Germline V lookup: CDR1 MNHEY, CDR2 SVGAGI. Between the trimmed V and J ends, which lost 4 bases and 2 bases, there was a span of 14 bases. The CDR3 is made up of 15 amino acids. The chain's CDR3 is CASSSTPWGQETQYF. The CDR3 region has the DNA TGTGCCAGCAGTTCCACCCCCTGGGGGCAAGAGACCCAGTACTTC.

The chain recombines TRBV5-4 with TRBJ1-4; no firm D call. Germline V gives CDR1 SGHNT, CDR2 YYREEE (reference sequence). V lost 2 bases and J lost 5, with 13 bases in between. This CDR3 is built from 15 residues. In DNA form, the CDR3 reads TGTGCCAGCAGCTTCGGCTCGGCGTCCAATGAAAAACTGTTTTTT. Translating it yields CASSFGSASNEKLFF. Variable domain in full (rest from reference TRBV5-4 and TRBJ1-4): ETGVTQSPTHLIKTRGQQVTLRCSSQSGHNTVSWYQQALGQGPQFIFQYYREEENGRGNFPPRFSGLQFPNYSSELNVNALELDDSALYLCASSFGSASNEKLFFGSGTQLSVL.

This sequence joins TRBV4-2 and TRBJ2-5; TRBD2 matches at 10 bases. This CDR3 is built from 16 residues. Unmatched junction bases numbered 7, after V lost 4 bases and J lost 2 bases. Looked up from germline, CDR1 is LGHNA and CDR2 is YNFKEQ. The CDR3 DNA sequence: TGTGCCAGCAGCCGAGCGACTAGCGGGCTACAAGAGACCCAGTACTTC. Its protein product is CASSRATSGLQETQYF.

This clone was counted a few times. This chain joins TRBV7-2 and TRBJ2-3, with TRBD2 matching over 7 bases. Looked up from germline, CDR1 is SGHTA and CDR2 is FQGNSA. Trimming took 3 bases from V and 0 from J; bases not matched to a gene: 9. The CDR3 length is 17 residues. The CDR3 spells CASSFKAGYPSTDTQYF. In DNA form, the CDR3 reads TGTGCCAGCAGCTTTAAAGCGGGGTATCCTAGCACAGATACGCAGTATTTT.

This clone has a single count. J is TRBJ2-3 and V is TRBV4-1; tentative D call: TRBD1 (5 bases). In germline, CDR1 is MGHRA, CDR2 YSYEKL. V was cut by 5 bases and J by 0 bases, with 15 bases left in between. The CDR3 totals 16 residues. CDR3 in amino acids: CASSKGWGASTDTQYF. CDR3 bases: TGCGCCAGCAGCAAGGGGTGGGGCGCAAGCACAGATACGCAGTATTTT.

V is TRBV4-3 and J is TRBJ2-1; D is perhaps TRBD1 or TRBD2 (7 bases each). The CDR3 is 16 residues long. Germline values: CDR1 LGHNA, CDR2 YSLEER. With 0 bases removed from V and 6 bases from J, the gap between germline ends came to 15 bases. The CDR3 sequence is CASSQDDREGLNEQFF. The CDR3 coding sequence is TGCGCCAGCAGCCAAGATGACAGGGAGGGACTCAATGAGCAGTTCTTC.

This chain uses TRBV19 with TRBJ2-3; 9 nucleotides align to TRBD2. Germline CDR1 LNHDA, CDR2 SQIVND (reference sequence). The CDR3 sequence is 16 residues long. V lost 7 bases and J lost 6; bases outside the gene matches: 14. The CDR3 protein is CASTHRLAASVDTQYF. In DNA form, the CDR3 reads TGTGCCAGTACCCATAGACTAGCGGCCTCCGTGGATACGCAGTATTTT. Based on the CDR3 plus reference TRBV19 and TRBJ2-3, the full variable domain is DGGITQSPKYLFRKEGQNVTLSCEQNLNHDAMYWYRQDPGQGLRLIYYSQIVNDFQKGDIAEGYSVSREKKESFPLTVTSAQKNPTAFYLCASTHRLAASVDTQYFGPGTRLTVL.

The chain uses TRBV28 and TRBJ2-1; TRBD1 aligns across 10 bases. This CDR3 is built from 18 residues. Germline CDR1 and CDR2: MDHEN and SYDVKM. V lost 2 bases to trimming and J lost 5 bases; unmatched junction nucleotides: 12. In nucleotides, the CDR3 is TGTGCCAGCAGTTTACCATTCCCGGGACAGGGGAGAAACAATGAGCAGTTCTTC. Translating it yields CASSLPFPGQGRNNEQFF.

The DNA for the CDR3 is TGTGCTAGTGGGCCTGGGGGAACTAATGAAAAACTGTTTTTT. Protein product: CASGPGGTNEKLFF. The V gene is TRBV12-5, the J gene TRBJ1-4; possible D gene TRBD1, 5 bases. CDR3 size: 14 residues. Looked up from germline, CDR1 is LGHNT and CDR2 is FRNRAP. V was trimmed by 6 bases and J by 1 base, leaving 9 bases between them.

The chain has TRBV12-5 and TRBJ2-1; 9 bases are shared with TRBD2. The CDR3 is 17 amino acids. The trim removed 4 bases at V and 0 bases at J, leaving 7 bases unmatched. Germline lookup yields CDR1 LGHNT and CDR2 FRNRAP. CDR3 residues: CASGWEAGGSSYNEQFF. The CDR3 DNA sequence: TGTGCTAGTGGTTGGGAAGCGGGAGGAAGCTCCTACAATGAGCAGTTCTTC.

The rearrangement uses TRBV5-5 and TRBJ2-7; D gene ambiguous. CDR3 length: 13 amino acids. Trimming left V 4 bases short and J 6 bases short, with 14 bases between. Germline V gives CDR1 SGHKS, CDR2 YYEKEE (reference sequence). This CDR3 reads CASSPNRLLEQYF. The CDR3 DNA is TGTGCCAGCAGCCCGAACCGACTTCTCGAGCAGTACTTC.

This chain connects TRBV5-1 to TRBJ2-1, with TRBD2 matching 9 bases. The CDR3 is made up of 16 amino acids. With 1 base clipped from V and 3 bases from J, the junction kept 5 bases outside the gene matches. Germline-derived CDR1 and CDR2 are SGHRS and YFSETQ. CDR3 amino acids: CASSLSASGDYNEQFF. The CDR3 nucleotides are TGCGCCAGCAGCTTGTCGGCTAGCGGGGACTACAATGAGCAGTTCTTC. Combining the CDR3 with reference TRBV5-1 and TRBJ2-1 gives the whole variable domain KAGVTQTPRYLIKTRGQQVTLSCSPISGHRSVSWYQQTPGQGLQFLFEYFSETQRNKGNFPGRFSGRQFSNSRSEMNVSTLELGDSALYLCASSLSASGDYNEQFFGPGTRLTVL.

In this sample, this clone turned up a few times. The rearrangement joins TRBV19 to TRBJ1-1; tentatively, D is TRBD1 (6 bases). The germline V gene has CDR1 LNHDA and CDR2 SQIVND (reference sequence). Trimming removed 2 bases from V and 5 bases from J, with 12 bases in between. The CDR3 is made up of 14 amino acids. CDR3 nucleotides: TGTGCCAGTAGTATAAGGGGCCAGGGGACTGAAGCTTTCTTT. Translation gives CASSIRGQGTEAFF.

This chain joins TRBV27 and TRBJ2-7, with D possibly being TRBD1 (7 bases). Trimming took 0 bases from V and 1 from J, leaving 13 bases between them. CDR3 length: 16 residues. Germline CDR1 and CDR2: MNHEY and SMNVEV (reference sequence). Written as DNA, the CDR3 is TGTGCCAGCAGTTTATCTTATCCAGGGGGGTCCTACGAGCAGTACTTC. Translated, it gives CASSLSYPGGSYEQYF.

The rearrangement uses TRBV7-2 and TRBJ2-7, with D unresolved. CDR3 size: 13 residues. V shed 4 bases and J shed 0 bases, with 7 bases lying between them. Germline CDR1 is SGHTA and CDR2 is FQGNSA. The CDR3 sequence is CASSSRSSYEQYF. The CDR3, as DNA: TGTGCCAGCAGCTCCAGAAGCTCCTACGAGCAGTACTTC.

Remarks on this clone: Its ends do not fully match the called genes, so a read error is possible. The genes are TRBV7-3 and TRBJ2-1, with D perhaps TRBD2 (6 bases). CDR1 and CDR2 (germline): SGHTA, FQGTGA. The CDR3 loop spans 14 amino acids. The CDR3 region has the DNA TGTGCCAGCAGCATAACGGGAGCAACAAATGAGCAGTTCTTC. The encoded protein is CASSITGATNEQFF.

The rearrangement joins TRBV4-3 to TRBJ2-2; D may be TRBD1 (5 bases). Germline CDR1 LGHNA, CDR2 YSLEER. There are 14 residues in the CDR3. The V and J ends lost 1 base and 7 bases respectively, with 10 bases between them. Here the CDR3 reads CASSQGKGIGELFF. The DNA of the CDR3 is TGCGCCAGCAGCCAAGGGAAGGGGATCGGGGAGCTGTTTTTT.

V gene TRBV27 combines with J gene TRBJ2-1, with TRBD2 as a possible D gene (5 bases). CDR3 size: 16 residues. Trimming removed 6 bases from V and 6 bases from J, with 21 bases in between. Germline loops: CDR1 MNHEY, CDR2 SMNVEV (reference sequence). CDR3 in DNA: TGTGCCAGCAGCCCAGAGGGTCGATTGGCACCCAATGAGCAGTTCTTC. Its protein product is CASSPEGRLAPNEQFF.

About this clone: This CDR3 is missing its conserved last phenylalanine or tryptophan, likely due to a read error. This chain connects TRBV28 to TRBJ2-3, with D perhaps TRBD1 (6 bases). This CDR3 has 14 amino acids. Germline V gives CDR1 MDHEN, CDR2 SYDVKM. V was trimmed by 4 bases and J by 5 bases, leaving 13 bases between them. The CDR3, as DNA: TGTGCCAGCAGTTCATTGACAGGCCTAGATACGCAGTATTTG. It yields the protein CASSSLTGLDTQYL.

The chain has TRBV18 and TRBJ2-7; D not resolved. Germline V gene lookup returns CDR1 KGHSH and CDR2 LQKENI. CDR3 length: 13 residues. Trimming left V 3 bases short and J 7 bases short, with 13 bases between. CDR3 residues: CASSPSPFGEQYF. CDR3 DNA: TGTGCCAGCTCACCCTCCCCATTCGGGGAGCAGTACTTC.

The J gene is TRBJ2-7, the V gene TRBV10-3; D remains unclear. V shed 0 bases and J shed 2 bases, with 11 bases lying between them. The germline V gene has CDR1 ENHRY and CDR2 SYGVKD. The CDR3 has 15 amino acids. CDR3 sequence: CAISESQVRTYEQYF. CDR3 bases: TGTGCCATCAGTGAGTCGCAGGTACGGACCTACGAGCAGTACTTC.

The table lists this clone with a count of one. The CDR3 DNA reads as TGCGCCAGCAGCTTAAACTCGCAGGGGTATGGCTACACCTTC. Translating it yields CASSLNSQGYGYTF. This chain uses TRBV5-1 with TRBJ1-2; D might be TRBD1 (6 bases). The CDR3 length is 14 residues. The germline V and J ends were trimmed by 2 bases and 5 bases, with 13 bases remaining between them. Germline values: CDR1 SGHRS, CDR2 YFSETQ.

The chain couples TRBV10-3 to TRBJ2-1; possibly TRBD1 for D (6 bases). This CDR3 contains 13 residues. Deletions cut 6 bases from V and 9 bases from J, with 15 bases between. Germline assignment: CDR1 ENHRY and CDR2 SYGVKD. The CDR3 loop is CAIRDSLQGEQFF. The CDR3 DNA is TGTGCCATCAGGGACTCCCTACAGGGTGAGCAGTTCTTC.

This rearrangement joins TRBV29-1 to TRBJ2-2, with D unresolved. The V and J ends lost 0 bases and 5 bases respectively, with 10 bases between them. The CDR3 extends over 14 amino acids. Germline V CDR1 and CDR2: SQVTM, ANQGSEA. The CDR3 loop reads CSVEDGESTGELFF. The CDR3 nucleotides read TGCAGCGTTGAAGATGGCGAAAGTACCGGGGAGCTGTTTTTT.